This T cell receptor beta chain emerged from a study of graft-versus-host responses after intestinal transplantation. At the level of the study: Uniformly, recipients were administered anti-thymocyte globulin induction with subsequent tacrolimus and steroids for around three years.

Sequencing used immunoSEQ multiplex PCR; TCRdb keeps in-frame clones, though not all of them. In the table there are over 75,000 clones, more than 70% of which are singletons. Study-wide findings and caveats: GvH clones were found in recipient marrow; some appeared first in ileum or blood.

In the case of this clone: Its target is not known.

This material consisted of PBMCs, taken 255 days after intestinal transplant. This sequence was found in a human patient who received an intestinal transplant, so some T cells may come from the graft donor.

The CDR3 sequence: CASSQGGGSNTDTQYF. The CDR3, as DNA: TGCGCCAGCAGCCAAGGTGGAGGGTCGAACACAGATACGCAGTATTTT. The gene calls are TRBV4-1 and TRBJ2-3; weak D call: TRBD2 (6 bases). CDR3 length: 16 residues. V dropped 1 base and J dropped 2 bases, with 13 bases sitting between them. Germline CDR1 MGHRA, CDR2 YSYEKL.